Listed below are T cell receptor beta chains from one sample, sequenced in a study of identical twins. TCRdb reprocessed the 5' RACE reads via MiXCR and lists one record per CDR3 protein. The sample has about 470,000 distinct CDR3 sequences, approximately 24% seen once. This sample was also put to use in a study of T cells expressing NK-cell markers.

The sample comprised CD4+ T cells sorted from blood. Source of these receptors: a young woman in good health. The CDR3 runs from the conserved cysteine through the conserved F or W.

CDR3 length: 11; J gene: TRBJ2-7; V gene: TRBV30; CDR3 protein: CAWSDMSREYF
CDR3 length: 12; J gene: TRBJ2-7; V gene: TRBV7-9; CDR3 protein: CASSSYDGEQYF
CDR3 length: 13; J gene: TRBJ1-2; V gene: TRBV12-3/TRBV12-4; CDR3 protein: CASSFTGIGGYTF
CDR3 length: 13; J gene: TRBJ1-6; V gene: TRBV12-3/TRBV12-4; CDR3 protein: CASTLGGRTPLHF
CDR3 length: 13; J gene: TRBJ2-2; V gene: TRBV24-1; CDR3 protein: CATSDSYSGELFF
CDR3 length: 14; J gene: TRBJ1-6; V gene: TRBV20-1; CDR3 protein: CSAREAGWNSPLHF
CDR3 length: 15; J gene: TRBJ1-4; V gene: TRBV2; CDR3 protein: CASSSQGQRGEKLFF
CDR3 length: 16; J gene: TRBJ2-5; V gene: TRBV12-3/TRBV12-4; CDR3 protein: CASSPSRGQTKRTQYF
CDR3 length: 19; J gene: TRBJ2-1; V gene: TRBV4-1; CDR3 protein: CASRWALAEGPNSYNEQFF
CDR3 length: 16; J gene: TRBJ2-3; V gene: TRBV7-2; CDR3 protein: CASSLDPGRGTDTQYF